These 24 T cell receptor beta chains originate from one sample sequenced in a study of neoadjuvant nivolumab and ipilimumab in lung cancer. The repertoire was sequenced with immunoSEQ multiplex PCR; TCRdb's copy has only in-frame clones and lacks some. The sample contains roughly 30,000 clones, 65% to 85% of which appear only once. This specimen was peripheral blood, taken before neoadjuvant nivolumab, alone or with ipilimumab. These receptors were collected from an adult with non-small cell lung cancer.

Only a few counts were recorded for this clone. The chain links TRBV5-1 to TRBJ2-2; 7 bases map to TRBD1. The germline V gene has CDR1 SGHRS and CDR2 YFSETQ. Losses at the gene ends were 0 bases for V and 2 bases for J; bases not matched to a gene: 1. The CDR3 is 15 amino acids. The CDR3 here is CASSLGQGNTGELFF. CDR3 nucleotides: TGCGCCAGCAGCTTGGGACAGGGCAACACCGGGGAGCTGTTTTTT. Drawing the rest from reference TRBV5-1 and TRBJ2-2, the complete variable domain is KAGVTQTPRYLIKTRGQQVTLSCSPISGHRSVSWYQQTPGQGLQFLFEYFSETQRNKGNFPGRFSGRQFSNSRSEMNVSTLELGDSALYLCASSLGQGNTGELFFGEGSRLTVL.

The chain couples TRBV2 to TRBJ2-7; D ambiguous. Trimming removed 3 bases at V and 3 bases at J, with 12 bases between. CDR3 length: 14 residues. Germline V gene lookup returns CDR1 SNHLY and CDR2 FYNNEI. The CDR3 DNA follows: TGTGCCAGCAGTGATTTGACGGGTAGCTACGAGCAGTACTTC. This encodes CASSDLTGSYEQYF.

The chain carries TRBV5-4 and TRBJ1-2; 8 nucleotides line up with TRBD1. The length of the CDR3 is 15 residues. J gave up 4 bases and V 1 base, and 6 bases lay outside the gene matches. Germline loops: CDR1 SGHNT, CDR2 YYREEE (reference sequence). The CDR3 loop reads CASSLNRGFSYGYTF. The CDR3 DNA reads as TGTGCCAGCAGCTTGAACAGGGGGTTTTCCTATGGCTACACCTTC.

The genes are TRBV9 and TRBJ2-3; a weak D match, TRBD1 (5 bases). The V end was cut by 1 base, the J end by 0 bases, with 9 bases between. The CDR3 runs to 15 residues. CDR1 and CDR2 from the germline V gene are SGDLS and YYNGEE. The CDR3 sequence is CASSVWTSSTDTQYF. The CDR3 DNA sequence: TGTGCCAGCAGCGTATGGACAAGTAGCACAGATACGCAGTATTTT. Full variable domain (outside the CDR3, taken from reference TRBV9 and TRBJ2-3): DSGVTQTPKHLITATGQRVTLRCSPRSGDLSVYWYQQSLDQGLQFLIQYYNGEERAKGNILERFSAQQFPDLHSELNLSSLELGDSALYFCASSVWTSSTDTQYFGPGTRLTVL.

The chain recombines TRBV5-1 with TRBJ1-2; unclear D gene. Trimming stripped 4 bases from V and 8 bases from J, with 21 bases between. The CDR3 contains 15 residues. Germline V gene sequence: CDR1 SGHRS, CDR2 YFSETQ. CDR3 in DNA: TGCGCCAGCAGCCCGGGGTCCGCTCGGATGTGGGGCTACACCTTC. Translating gives CASSPGSARMWGYTF. Based on the CDR3 plus reference TRBV5-1 and TRBJ1-2, the full variable domain is KAGVTQTPRYLIKTRGQQVTLSCSPISGHRSVSWYQQTPGQGLQFLFEYFSETQRNKGNFPGRFSGRQFSNSRSEMNVSTLELGDSALYLCASSPGSARMWGYTFGSGTRLTVV.

This chain connects TRBV5-5 to TRBJ1-1; D might be TRBD1 (6 bases). The ends were cut back, 4 bases at V and 1 base at J, with 11 bases in the middle. CDR1 SGHKS and CDR2 YYEKEE come from the germline V gene (reference sequence). CDR3 size: 14 residues. The CDR3 reads CASSRGHANTEAFF. The CDR3 DNA reads TGTGCCAGCAGCAGGGGACATGCGAACACTGAAGCTTTCTTT. The full variable domain, completed using reference TRBV5-5 and TRBJ1-1, is DAGVTQSPTHLIKTRGQQVTLRCSPISGHKSVSWYQQVLGQGPQFIFQYYEKEERGRGNFPDRFSARQFPNYSSELNVNALLLGDSALYLCASSRGHANTEAFFGQGTRLTVV.

The chain combines TRBV9 with TRBJ2-4; D gene ambiguous. The germline V gene encodes CDR1 SGDLS and CDR2 YYNGEE. CDR3 length equals 14 residues. Trimming shortened V by 3 bases and J by 5 bases, and 12 bases separated the two germline ends. CDR3 residues: CASSATGSQNIQYF. The CDR3 DNA reads TGTGCCAGCAGCGCAACCGGGTCCCAAAACATTCAGTACTTC.

V gene TRBV18 combines with J gene TRBJ2-7; D may be TRBD1 (6 bases). The CDR3 totals 14 residues. The germline V and J ends were trimmed by 5 bases and 2 bases, with 13 bases remaining between them. Germline assignment: CDR1 KGHSH and CDR2 LQKENI. The CDR3 DNA follows: TGTGCCAGCTCAGGGACAAGGGTCCCCTACGAGCAGTACTTC. Amino acid sequence: CASSGTRVPYEQYF.

This chain joins TRBV28 and TRBJ2-2; TRBD1 matches at 12 bases. This CDR3 is 15 amino acids long. V shed 8 bases, J shed 7 bases, and the junction held 8 bases outside the gene matches. The germline CDR1 and CDR2 sequences are MDHEN and SYDVKM. The CDR3 loop reads CASGGQGAQSGELFF. Written as DNA, the CDR3 is TGTGCCAGCGGGGGACAGGGGGCGCAGAGCGGGGAGCTGTTTTTT.

This rearrangement joins TRBV5-8 to TRBJ2-7; 7 nucleotides line up with TRBD1. Trimming at V came to 4 bases and at J to 2 bases, leaving 12 bases not matched to a gene. This CDR3 comprises 16 residues. CDR1 is SGHTS, CDR2 YDEGEE, per germline. DNA for the CDR3: TGTGCCAGCAGCAGGCAAAGAGGGGGCCTACCCTACGAGCAGTACTTC. Translated, it gives CASSRQRGGLPYEQYF.

The rearrangement joins TRBV4-3 to TRBJ2-7; 7 bases are a match to TRBD2. The CDR3 has 15 residues. J was trimmed by 2 bases and V by 3 bases; bases with no gene match: 7. Germline V gives CDR1 LGHNA, CDR2 YSLEER. In nucleotides, the CDR3 is TGCGCCAGCAGCCAGACTAGCAGCCCCGCCTACGAGCAGTACTTC. It specifies CASSQTSSPAYEQYF.

The V and J genes are TRBV9 and TRBJ1-3; no clear D. This CDR3 spans 17 amino acids. Trimming took 0 bases from V and 2 from J, leaving 15 bases between them. Germline V gene lookup returns CDR1 SGDLS and CDR2 YYNGEE. The chain's CDR3 is CASSVGRAAWPGNTIYF. CDR3 sequence (DNA): TGTGCCAGCAGCGTAGGGAGGGCTGCCTGGCCTGGAAACACCATATATTTT.

This chain links TRBV5-5 with TRBJ1-5; unclear D gene. The CDR3 covers 15 residues. The V end was cut by 2 bases, the J end by 1 base, with 10 bases between. Germline V gene lookup returns CDR1 SGHKS and CDR2 YYEKEE (reference sequence). This CDR3 reads CASSLQGYSNQPQHF. CDR3 coding DNA: TGTGCCAGCAGCTTACAAGGGTACAGCAATCAGCCCCAGCATTTT.

The genes are TRBV7-9 and TRBJ2-4; possibly TRBD1 or TRBD2 for D (5 bases each). The CDR3 extends over 16 amino acids. V was clipped by 3 bases and J by 1 base, with 13 bases between them. The germline CDR1 and CDR2 sequences are SEHNR and FQNEAQ (reference sequence). The CDR3 here is CASSFMGDSAKNIQYF. The CDR3 nucleotides read TGTGCCAGCAGCTTTATGGGGGATTCGGCCAAAAACATTCAGTACTTC.

This clone was observed a few times. The gene calls are TRBV7-3 and TRBJ2-3, with D possibly being TRBD2 (5 bases). The CDR3 loop spans 15 amino acids. Trimming pared 5 bases from V and 5 bases from J, leaving 17 bases between. The germline V gene has CDR1 SGHTA and CDR2 FQGTGA. CDR3 in DNA: TGTGCCAGCAGCCAGGACGGAGGCAGAGGAGATACGCAGTATTTT. Translation: CASSQDGGRGDTQYF.

This chain joins TRBV7-8 and TRBJ1-1; D remains unclear. The CDR3 contains 18 residues. V lost 0 bases, J lost 5 bases, and 22 bases lay in between. Germline loops: CDR1 SGHVS, CDR2 FQNEAQ. Here the CDR3 reads CASSLAFSRAREGTEAFF. CDR3 coding DNA: TGTGCCAGCAGCTTAGCGTTTAGCCGCGCTAGGGAAGGGACTGAAGCTTTCTTT.

The J gene is TRBJ1-4, the V gene TRBV6-1, with no clear D. This CDR3 is built from 14 residues. Germline CDR1 MNHNS, CDR2 SASEGT. V gave up 1 base and J gave up 5 bases, with 8 bases separating them. CDR3 sequence (DNA): TGTGCCAGCAGTGAAGGTCGGCAGAATGAAAAACTGTTTTTT. Encoded protein: CASSEGRQNEKLFF.

This clone occurred once. The genes are TRBV28 and TRBJ1-5; 10 bases agree with TRBD1. After removal of 4 bases from V and 9 bases from J, the junction contained 9 bases not matched to a gene. Germline CDR1 MDHEN, CDR2 SYDVKM. This CDR3 has 15 amino acids. In DNA form, the CDR3 reads TGTGCCAGCAGTTCGTCCGGGACAGGGGACCCGCCCCAGCATTTT. Encoded protein: CASSSSGTGDPPQHF. The full variable domain, with the rest looked up from reference TRBV28 and TRBJ1-5, is DVKVTQSSRYLVKRTGEKVFLECVQDMDHENMFWYRQDPGLGLRLIYFSYDVKMKEKGDIPEGYSVSREKKERFSLILESASTNQTSMYLCASSSSGTGDPPQHFGDGTRLSIL.

The J gene is TRBJ2-5, the V gene TRBV5-4; 7 bases are a match to TRBD2. J was trimmed by 3 bases and V by 0 bases; bases with no gene match: 2. Germline V gives CDR1 SGHNT, CDR2 YYREEE (reference sequence). The CDR3 extends over 14 amino acids. The DNA for the CDR3 is TGTGCCAGCAGCTTGGTCCTAGCGGAAGAGACCCAGTACTTC. Encoded protein: CASSLVLAEETQYF.

This chain links TRBV10-3 with TRBJ1-6; 7 bases match TRBD1. Germline V lookup: CDR1 ENHRY, CDR2 SYGVKD. The ends lost 5 bases at V and 6 bases at J; junction bases unmatched: 4. The CDR3 has 14 residues. CDR3 coding DNA: TGTGCCATCAGTCCTGACAGGGCTAATTCACCCCTCCACTTT. Encoded protein: CAISPDRANSPLHF.

The V call is TRBV4-1, the J call TRBJ1-1, with a tentative D call TRBD1 (5 bases). The germline V and J ends were trimmed by 1 base and 7 bases, with 7 bases remaining between them. The CDR3 runs 12 residues. Per the germline V gene, CDR1 is MGHRA and CDR2 is YSYEKL. The CDR3 nucleotides are TGCGCCAGCAGCCAAGGAGACAGTGAAGCTTTCTTT. It codes for CASSQGDSEAFF.

V usage is TRBV5-6 and J usage is TRBJ2-2; D ambiguous. The germline V and J ends were trimmed by 0 bases and 3 bases, with 9 bases remaining between them. The CDR3 is made up of 15 amino acids. Germline CDR1 and CDR2: SGHDT and YYEEEE. CDR3 in DNA: TGTGCCAGCAGCTTGGCTCTTTTTTACACCGGGGAGCTGTTTTTT. This gives the protein CASSLALFYTGELFF.

This sequence joins TRBV7-2 and TRBJ2-7, with D possibly matching TRBD1 (6 bases). This CDR3 contains 14 residues. CDR1 is SGHTA, CDR2 FQGNSA, per germline. The ends were cut back, 5 bases at V and 2 bases at J, with 13 bases in the middle. The CDR3 region is CASSRTRDTYEQYF. In DNA form, the CDR3 reads TGTGCCAGCAGCAGAACCCGGGACACCTACGAGCAGTACTTC.

This chain connects TRBV29-1 to TRBJ1-1; TRBD1 agrees at 9 bases. The CDR3 runs to 13 residues. V shed 7 bases, J shed 1 base, and the junction held 4 bases outside the gene matches. In germline, CDR1 is SQVTM, CDR2 ANQGSEA. The CDR3 bases are TGCAGCGGCGGACAGGGGACGAACACTGAAGCTTTCTTT. Translating it yields CSGGQGTNTEAFF.